The TCR beta chain under discussion was sequenced for a study of shared clonotypes between healthy human individuals. Turning to the study itself: Donor composition was two women and a few men, aged 18 to 49.

Germline-derived CDR1 and CDR2 are SQVTM and ANQGSEA. V gave up 4 bases and J gave up 6 bases, with 12 bases separating them. The CDR3 runs 12 residues. It was about 180 ng DNA, tens of thousands of T cell genomes, that sorted-subset replicate PCRs used. The table came from immunoSEQ multiplex PCR; TCRdb's copy has only in-frame clones and leaves some out. The sample carries some 740,000 clones, 80% to 95% recorded once. The count of this clone is one. The antigen remains undetermined. Naivety among CD8 cells was defined by CD45RO negativity and positive CCR7 selection, thereby excluding terminally differentiated effector memory CD45RA+ cells. None of the donors, who were healthy HIV-negative adults, had recently had acute infections or vaccinations. Study-wide results and caveats: Sampling involved blood alone; tissue repertoires likely differ.

This TCR came from a man aged 30 to 39 in good health. The sequencing input was naive CD8+ T cells sorted from blood. This chain connects TRBV29-1 to TRBJ1-2, with a weak D call TRBD1 (6 bases). CDR3: CSVAPGAHGYTF. The CDR3 DNA reads TGCAGCGTTGCGCCAGGGGCCCATGGCTACACCTTC.